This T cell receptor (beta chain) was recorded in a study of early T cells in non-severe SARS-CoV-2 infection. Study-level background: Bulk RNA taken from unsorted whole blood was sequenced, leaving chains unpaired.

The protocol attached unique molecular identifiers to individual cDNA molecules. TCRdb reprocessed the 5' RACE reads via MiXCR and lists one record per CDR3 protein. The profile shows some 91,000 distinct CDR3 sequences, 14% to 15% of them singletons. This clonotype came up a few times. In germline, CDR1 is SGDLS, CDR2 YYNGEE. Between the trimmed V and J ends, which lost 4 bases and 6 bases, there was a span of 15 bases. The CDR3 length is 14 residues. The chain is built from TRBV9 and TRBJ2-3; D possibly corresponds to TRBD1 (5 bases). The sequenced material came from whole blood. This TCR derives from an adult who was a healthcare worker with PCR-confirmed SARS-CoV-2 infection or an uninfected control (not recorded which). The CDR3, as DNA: TGTGCCAGCAGCACCCGCTCCCAGGGTGATACGCAGTATTTT. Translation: CASSTRSQGDTQYF.